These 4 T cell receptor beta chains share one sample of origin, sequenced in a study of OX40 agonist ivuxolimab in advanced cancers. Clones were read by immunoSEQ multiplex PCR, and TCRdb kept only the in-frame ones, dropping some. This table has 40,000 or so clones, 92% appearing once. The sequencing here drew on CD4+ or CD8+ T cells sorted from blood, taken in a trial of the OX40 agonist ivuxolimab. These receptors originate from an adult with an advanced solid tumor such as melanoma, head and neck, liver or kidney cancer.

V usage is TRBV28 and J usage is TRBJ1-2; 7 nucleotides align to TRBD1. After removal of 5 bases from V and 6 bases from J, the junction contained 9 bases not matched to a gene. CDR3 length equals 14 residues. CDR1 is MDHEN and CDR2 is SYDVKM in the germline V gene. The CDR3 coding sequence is TGTGCCAGCAGTCCACGACAGGGTGGCCATGGCTACACCTTC. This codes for CASSPRQGGHGYTF.

CDR3 region: CASSFEGGGAEQYF. The CDR3 DNA follows: TGTGCCAGCAGCTTCGAGGGAGGTGGTGCAGAGCAGTACTTC. The V gene is TRBV13, the J gene TRBJ2-7; TRBD2 is a possible D gene (6 bases). CDR3 size: 14 residues. Germline CDR1 reads PRHDT; CDR2 reads FYEKMQ (reference sequence). V was clipped by 3 bases and J by 7 bases, with 16 bases between them.

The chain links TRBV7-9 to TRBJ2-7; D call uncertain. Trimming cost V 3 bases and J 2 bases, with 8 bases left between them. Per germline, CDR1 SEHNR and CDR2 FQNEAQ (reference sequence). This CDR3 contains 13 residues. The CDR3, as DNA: TGTGCCAGCAGCTTCGGCGGACCCTACGAGCAGTACTTC. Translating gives CASSFGGPYEQYF.

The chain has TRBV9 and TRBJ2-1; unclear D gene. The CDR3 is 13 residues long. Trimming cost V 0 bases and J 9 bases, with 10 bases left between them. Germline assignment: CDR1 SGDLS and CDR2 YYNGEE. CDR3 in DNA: TGTGCCAGCAGCGTAGACATCCAGCTTGAGCAGTTCTTC. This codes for CASSVDIQLEQFF.